Shown below are 27 T cell receptor beta chains from a single sample sequenced in a study of CD8 T cells in Susac syndrome. It was with random hexamers that about 0.45 to 1 ug RNA was reverse transcribed. TCRdb used MiXCR to reprocess the immunoSEQ multiplex PCR reads, holding one entry per CDR3 protein. Of about 150,000 distinct CDR3 sequences listed, roughly 95% are singletons. The sequencing input was CD4+ T cells from PBMCs. The receptors come from a human donor with Susac syndrome.

The genes are TRBV20-1 and TRBJ2-7, with TRBD2 matching over 8 bases. The CDR3 has 16 amino acids. Trimming at V came to 1 base and at J to 4 bases, leaving 12 bases not matched to a gene. In germline, CDR1 is DFQATT, CDR2 SNEGSKA (reference sequence). CDR3 DNA: TGCAGTGCTAGAGGCTATAAAGCGGGAGTAAGGTACGAGCAGTACTTC. Translation: CSARGYKAGVRYEQYF.

This sequence joins TRBV4-3 and TRBJ2-3, with 8 bases lining up with TRBD1. V lost 4 bases to trimming and J lost 3 bases; unmatched junction nucleotides: 15. CDR3 size: 18 residues. Germline CDR1 reads LGHNA; CDR2 reads YSLEER. In nucleotides, the CDR3 is TGCGCCAGCAGCCTTCCTCCGATCGGACAGGGTTCGACAGATACGCAGTATTTT. This encodes CASSLPPIGQGSTDTQYF.

The chain has TRBV7-6 and TRBJ2-7, with TRBD2 as a possible D gene (6 bases). The CDR3 is made up of 16 amino acids. Per the germline V gene, CDR1 is SGHVS and CDR2 is FNYEAQ. Deletions cut 1 base from V and 1 base from J, with 14 bases between. The CDR3 nucleotides are TGTGCCAGCAGCTTAGGGGCTAGCGACCTATCCTACGAGCAGTACTTC. Protein sequence: CASSLGASDLSYEQYF. The full variable domain, with the rest looked up from reference TRBV7-6 and TRBJ2-7, is GAGVSQSPRYKVTKRGQDVALRCDPISGHVSLYWYRQALGQGPEFLTYFNYEAQQDKSGLPNDRFSAERPEGSISTLTIQRTEQRDSAMYRCASSLGASDLSYEQYFGPGTRLTVT.

The V and J genes are TRBV28 and TRBJ2-7; 7 nucleotides line up with TRBD1. J lost 0 bases, V lost 3 bases, and 11 bases had no gene match. From germline, CDR1 is MDHEN and CDR2 SYDVKM. This CDR3 is 17 amino acids long. As DNA, the CDR3 is TGTGCCAGCAGTTTTCGGACAGGAAAAAGGAGCTCCTACGAGCAGTACTTC. Residues: CASSFRTGKRSSYEQYF. The whole variable domain, filled in from reference TRBV28 and TRBJ2-7, reads DVKVTQSSRYLVKRTGEKVFLECVQDMDHENMFWYRQDPGLGLRLIYFSYDVKMKEKGDIPEGYSVSREKKERFSLILESASTNQTSMYLCASSFRTGKRSSYEQYFGPGTRLTVT.

The rearrangement links TRBV30 to TRBJ2-3, with 13 nucleotides matching TRBD2. V shed 5 bases, J shed 2 bases, and the junction held 1 base outside the gene matches. The CDR3 spans 14 residues. CDR1 and CDR2 (germline): GTSNPN, SVGIG (reference sequence). The CDR3 DNA reads as TGTGCCTGGGGGACTAGCGGGACCACAGATACGCAGTATTTT. This translates into CAWGTSGTTDTQYF. The full variable domain, completed using reference TRBV30 and TRBJ2-3, is SQTIHQWPATLVQPVGSPLSLECTVEGTSNPNLYWYRQAAGRGLQLLFYSVGIGQISSEVPQNLSASRPQDRQFILSSKKLLLSDSGFYLCAWGTSGTTDTQYFGPGTRLTVL.

This chain uses TRBV4-3 with TRBJ1-1; D unresolved. This CDR3 region has 15 residues. Deletions cut 0 bases from V and 6 bases from J, with 14 bases between. Germline loops: CDR1 LGHNA, CDR2 YSLEER. This CDR3 reads CASSQDWRGEAEAFF. The CDR3, as DNA: TGCGCCAGCAGCCAAGATTGGCGCGGGGAGGCTGAAGCTTTCTTT.

The CDR3 sequence: CASSLDLNNEQFF. The CDR3 DNA is TGTGCCAGCAGCTTAGACCTAAACAATGAGCAGTTCTTC. This chain links TRBV13 with TRBJ2-1; D uncertain. The CDR3 spans 13 residues. Germline V gene data show CDR1 as PRHDT and CDR2 as FYEKMQ (reference sequence). V lost 1 base to trimming and J lost 5 bases, with 6 bases between them.

This sequence joins TRBV12-3 or TRBV12-4 and TRBJ2-2, with 11 bases fitting TRBD1. V dropped 3 bases and J dropped 15; count of bases not matched to a gene: 0. CDR3 length: 11 amino acids. The CDR3 is CASSLGQGVFF. The CDR3 DNA reads as TGTGCCAGCAGTTTGGGACAGGGGGTGTTTTTT.

The chain's CDR3 is CSALRDIRETQYF. Written as DNA, the CDR3 is TGCAGCGCCCTCCGAGACATTCGAGAGACCCAGTACTTC. The J gene is TRBJ2-5, the V gene TRBV29-1; no reliable D call. V lost 7 bases to trimming and J lost 4 bases, with 16 bases between them. Germline V CDR1 and CDR2: SQVTM, ANQGSEA. The CDR3 is 13 amino acids.

The J gene is TRBJ2-3, the V gene TRBV20-1; TRBD2 aligns across 12 bases. Germline trimming cut 1 base from V and 7 bases from J; bases unmatched to any gene: 3. The CDR3 consists of 14 residues. Germline V lookup: CDR1 DFQATT, CDR2 SNEGSKA (reference sequence). CDR3 sequence: CSARASGGAYTQYF. The CDR3 coding sequence is TGCAGTGCTAGAGCTAGCGGGGGGGCATATACGCAGTATTTT.

This clonotype has more than one count but fewer than ten. This sequence joins TRBV7-2 and TRBJ1-6; TRBD1 agrees at 7 bases. V shed 4 bases, J shed 2 bases, and the junction held 8 bases outside the gene matches. Per the germline V gene, CDR1 is SGHTA and CDR2 is FQGNSA. The CDR3 spans 17 residues. For the CDR3, the DNA is TGTGCCAGCAGCTCAGACAGGGCCGCCGCCTATAATTCACCCCTCCACTTT. It specifies CASSSDRAAAYNSPLHF.

The rearrangement joins TRBV9 to TRBJ1-6; D is perhaps TRBD1 (6 bases). V dropped 3 bases and J dropped 7 bases, with 14 bases sitting between them. CDR3 size: 15 residues. CDR1 and CDR2 from the germline V gene are SGDLS and YYNGEE. The CDR3 DNA is TGTGCCAGCAGCGCCCGTCCCGGGACAAATTCACCCCTCCACTTT. The encoded protein is CASSARPGTNSPLHF.

The gene calls are TRBV15 and TRBJ1-4; TRBD1 might be the D (5 bases). Looked up from germline, CDR1 is LNHNV and CDR2 is YYDKDF (reference sequence). The CDR3 covers 15 residues. The V and J ends lost 1 base and 8 bases respectively, with 14 bases between them. The CDR3 DNA is TGTGCCACCAGCAGAGGACAGACCCAAGGGGAAAAACTGTTTTTT. Translated, it gives CATSRGQTQGEKLFF.

Here the CDR3 reads CASSLEPMNNEQFF. The CDR3 DNA reads TGCGCCAGCAGCTTGGAGCCCATGAACAATGAGCAGTTCTTC. This chain uses TRBV5-1 with TRBJ2-1, with D hard to call. Germline V lookup: CDR1 SGHRS, CDR2 YFSETQ. Trimming shortened V by 0 bases and J by 5 bases, and 9 bases separated the two germline ends. The CDR3 extends over 14 amino acids.

J is TRBJ2-1 and V is TRBV29-1; TRBD2 aligns across 10 bases. Germline-derived CDR1 and CDR2 are SQVTM and ANQGSEA. This CDR3 is built from 16 residues. The V and J ends lost 0 bases and 4 bases, in that order; junction bases with no gene match: 6. CDR3 nucleotides: TGCAGCGTTGAAGATCCCCAGCGGGGGGGGTACAATGAGCAGTTCTTC. Protein product: CSVEDPQRGGYNEQFF.

The CDR3 here is CASSGTPSSYEQYF. The CDR3 nucleotides are TGTGCCTCCAGTGGGACACCGAGCTCCTACGAGCAGTACTTC. The rearrangement links TRBV28 to TRBJ2-7, with D tentatively TRBD1 (6 bases). From germline, CDR1 is MDHEN and CDR2 SYDVKM. V was clipped by 11 bases and J by 0 bases, with 17 bases between them. The length of the CDR3 is 14 residues.

V and J are TRBV21-1 and TRBJ1-5. TRBV21-1 is described as a pseudogene. The CDR3 has 12 amino acids. The CDR3 sequence is CASSKLYQPQHF. CDR3 nucleotide sequence: TGTGCCAGCAGCAAACTCTATCAGCCCCAGCATTTT.

The chain links TRBV6-6 to TRBJ2-7; a weak D match, TRBD2 (6 bases). With 4 bases removed from V and 2 bases from J, the gap between germline ends came to 12 bases. The CDR3 contains 14 residues. Looked up from germline, CDR1 is MNHNY and CDR2 is SVGAGI (reference sequence). CDR3 loop: CASSLPGLAYEQYF. The CDR3 coding sequence is TGTGCCAGCAGTTTACCGGGACTGGCCTACGAGCAGTACTTC.

The V and J genes are TRBV29-1 and TRBJ2-3; tentatively, D is TRBD1 (6 bases). Germline V gene data show CDR1 as SQVTM and CDR2 as ANQGSEA. CDR3 size: 12 residues. V shed 7 bases and J shed 2 bases, with 10 bases lying between them. The CDR3 is CSGWDNTDTQYF. The DNA of the CDR3 is TGCAGCGGCTGGGACAACACAGATACGCAGTATTTT.

The rearrangement joins TRBV29-1 to TRBJ1-2; D gene ambiguous. V dropped 6 bases and J dropped 6 bases, with 11 bases sitting between them. Per the germline V gene, CDR1 is SQVTM and CDR2 is ANQGSEA. CDR3 length: 11 residues. CDR3: CSVRGDDGYTF. The CDR3 coding sequence is TGCAGCGTCCGCGGGGATGATGGCTACACCTTC.

The rearrangement joins TRBV20-1 to TRBJ2-5; 8 bases agree with TRBD1. Germline loops: CDR1 DFQATT, CDR2 SNEGSKA (reference sequence). The ends lost 6 bases at V and 5 bases at J; junction bases unmatched: 5. This CDR3 spans 12 amino acids. CDR3 coding DNA: TGCAGTGCGTCAGGGGGCTGGGAGACCCAGTACTTC. Its translation is CSASGGWETQYF.

This CDR3 is CASSAGGWDTQYF. The CDR3, as DNA: TGTGCCAGCAGCGCAGGGGGATGGGATACGCAGTATTTT. This chain connects TRBV9 to TRBJ2-3; 7 nucleotides agree with TRBD1. With 3 bases clipped from V and 6 bases from J, the junction kept 4 bases outside the gene matches. Per the germline V gene, CDR1 is SGDLS and CDR2 is YYNGEE. This CDR3 has 13 amino acids.

CDR3 DNA sequence: TGTGCCAGCAGTTCGCCAGGGGGGCTGAGCACCGGGGAGCTGTTTTTT. Its translation: CASSSPGGLSTGELFF. This rearrangement joins TRBV6-2 or TRBV6-3 to TRBJ2-2, with TRBD1 as a possible D gene (7 bases). The CDR3 loop spans 16 amino acids. The germline V and J ends were trimmed by 4 bases and 4 bases, with 16 bases remaining between them. The germline CDR1 and CDR2 sequences are MNHEY and SVGEGT.

The genes are TRBV11-2 and TRBJ2-7; D not resolved. Trimming shortened V by 7 bases and J by 0 bases, and 13 bases separated the two germline ends. The CDR3 is made up of 14 amino acids. Germline-derived CDR1 and CDR2 are SGHAT and FQNNGV. DNA of the CDR3: TGTGCCAGCACCAGGACCTCTACCTCCTACGAGCAGTACTTC. Protein product: CASTRTSTSYEQYF.

The chain carries TRBV6-5 and TRBJ2-5; 7 positions match TRBD2. The V and J ends lost 2 bases and 4 bases, in that order; junction bases with no gene match: 10. CDR3 size: 16 residues. Germline-derived CDR1 and CDR2 are MNHEY and SVGAGI. The CDR3: CASSYTAGVGLETQYF. As DNA, the CDR3 is TGTGCCAGCAGTTACACGGCGGGAGTCGGGTTAGAGACCCAGTACTTC.

This chain joins TRBV24-1 and TRBJ2-3; D is perhaps TRBD1 or TRBD2 (5 bases each). Germline V CDR1 and CDR2: KGHDR, SFDVKD. The ends were cut back, 10 bases at V and 3 bases at J, with 16 bases in the middle. The length of the CDR3 is 14 residues. In DNA, the CDR3 is TGTGCCACATCACGCGGAGAGGGGACAGATACGCAGTATTTT. Amino acid sequence: CATSRGEGTDTQYF.

The rearrangement links TRBV20-1 to TRBJ2-5; no definite D call. CDR1 and CDR2 from the germline V gene are DFQATT and SNEGSKA (reference sequence). Trimming shortened V by 1 base and J by 0 bases, and 9 bases separated the two germline ends. The length of the CDR3 is 14 residues. The CDR3 DNA follows: TGCAGTGCTAGAGGCCTTTGGGACCAAGAGACCCAGTACTTC. Translating gives CSARGLWDQETQYF.